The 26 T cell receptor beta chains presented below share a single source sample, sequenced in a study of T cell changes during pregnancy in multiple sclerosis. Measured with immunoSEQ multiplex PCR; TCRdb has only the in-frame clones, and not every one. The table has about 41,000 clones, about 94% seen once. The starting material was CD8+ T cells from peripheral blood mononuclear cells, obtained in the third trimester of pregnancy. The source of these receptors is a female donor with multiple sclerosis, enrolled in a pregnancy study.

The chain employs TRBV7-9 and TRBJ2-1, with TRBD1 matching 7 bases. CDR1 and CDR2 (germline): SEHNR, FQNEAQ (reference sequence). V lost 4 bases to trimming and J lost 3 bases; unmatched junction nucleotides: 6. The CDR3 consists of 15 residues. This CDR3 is CASSSTGTGYNEQFF. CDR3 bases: TGTGCCAGCAGCTCGACAGGGACGGGCTACAATGAGCAGTTCTTC.

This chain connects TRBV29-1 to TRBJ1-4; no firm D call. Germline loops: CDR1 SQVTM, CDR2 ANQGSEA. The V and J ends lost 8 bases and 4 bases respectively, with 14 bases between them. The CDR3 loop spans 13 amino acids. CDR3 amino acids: CSIARPGNEKLFF. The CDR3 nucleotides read TGCAGCATCGCAAGGCCGGGTAATGAAAAACTGTTTTTT.

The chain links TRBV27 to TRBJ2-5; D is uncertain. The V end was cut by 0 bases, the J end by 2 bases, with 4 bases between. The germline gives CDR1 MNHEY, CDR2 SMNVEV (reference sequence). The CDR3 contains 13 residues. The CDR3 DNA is TGTGCCAGCAGTTTATCGTTACAAGAGACCCAGTACTTC. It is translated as CASSLSLQETQYF.

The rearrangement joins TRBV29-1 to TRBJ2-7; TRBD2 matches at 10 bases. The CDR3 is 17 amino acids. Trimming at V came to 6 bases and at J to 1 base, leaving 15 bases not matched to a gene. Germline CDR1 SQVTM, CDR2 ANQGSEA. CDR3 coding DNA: TGCAGCGTCCTTAGCGGGAGGCGCCTTCCTTCTTCCTACGAGCAGTACTTC. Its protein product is CSVLSGRRLPSSYEQYF.

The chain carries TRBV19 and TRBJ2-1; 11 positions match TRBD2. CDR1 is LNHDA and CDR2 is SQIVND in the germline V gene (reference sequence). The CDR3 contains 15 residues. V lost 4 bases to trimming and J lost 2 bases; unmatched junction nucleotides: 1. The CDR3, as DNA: TGTGCCAGTAGTACACTAGCGGGAGCCTACAATGAGCAGTTCTTC. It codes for CASSTLAGAYNEQFF.

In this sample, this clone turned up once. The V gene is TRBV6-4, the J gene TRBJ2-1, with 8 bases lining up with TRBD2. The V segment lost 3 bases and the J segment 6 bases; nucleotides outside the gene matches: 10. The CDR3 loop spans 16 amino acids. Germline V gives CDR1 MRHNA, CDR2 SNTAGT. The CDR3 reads CASSEYFPGTSNEQFF. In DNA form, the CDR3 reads TGTGCCAGCAGTGAATACTTTCCCGGGACTAGCAATGAGCAGTTCTTC.

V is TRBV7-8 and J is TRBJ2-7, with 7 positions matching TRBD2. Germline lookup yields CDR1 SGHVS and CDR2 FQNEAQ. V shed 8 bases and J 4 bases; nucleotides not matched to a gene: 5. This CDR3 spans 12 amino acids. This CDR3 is CASSREGYEQYF. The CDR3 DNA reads TGTGCCAGCTCCAGGGAGGGGTACGAGCAGTACTTC.

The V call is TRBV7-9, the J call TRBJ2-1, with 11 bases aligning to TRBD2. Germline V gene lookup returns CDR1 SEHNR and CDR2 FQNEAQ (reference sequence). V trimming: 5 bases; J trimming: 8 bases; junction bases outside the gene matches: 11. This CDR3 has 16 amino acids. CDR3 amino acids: CASSPLTSGSFDEQFF. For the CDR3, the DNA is TGTGCCAGCAGCCCCCTAACTAGCGGGAGTTTTGATGAGCAGTTCTTC. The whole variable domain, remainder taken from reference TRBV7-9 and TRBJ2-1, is DTGVSQNPRHKITKRGQNVTFRCDPISEHNRLYWYRQTLGQGPEFLTYFQNEAQLEKSRLLSDRFSAERPKGSFSTLEIQRTEQGDSAMYLCASSPLTSGSFDEQFFGPGTRLTVL.

CDR3 protein: CSVDGTVANTEAFF. For the CDR3, the DNA is TGCAGCGTTGACGGGACAGTAGCGAACACTGAAGCTTTCTTT. This chain connects TRBV29-1 to TRBJ1-1; 7 positions agree with TRBD1. From germline, CDR1 is SQVTM and CDR2 ANQGSEA. This CDR3 spans 14 amino acids. The trim removed 3 bases at V and 1 base at J, leaving 5 bases unmatched.

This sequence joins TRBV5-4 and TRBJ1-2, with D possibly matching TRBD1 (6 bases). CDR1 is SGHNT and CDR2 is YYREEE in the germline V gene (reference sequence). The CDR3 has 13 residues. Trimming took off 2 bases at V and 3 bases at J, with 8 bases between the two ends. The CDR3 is CASSLGGDYGYTF. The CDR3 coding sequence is TGTGCCAGCAGCTTAGGGGGGGACTATGGCTACACCTTC.

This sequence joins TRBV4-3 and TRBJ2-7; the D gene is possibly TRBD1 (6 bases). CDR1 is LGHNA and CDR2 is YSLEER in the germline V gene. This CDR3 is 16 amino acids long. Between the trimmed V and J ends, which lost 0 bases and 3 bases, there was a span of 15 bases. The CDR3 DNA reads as TGCGCCAGCAGCCAAGATATGGGGGCAGGGGACTACGAGCAGTACTTC. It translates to CASSQDMGAGDYEQYF.

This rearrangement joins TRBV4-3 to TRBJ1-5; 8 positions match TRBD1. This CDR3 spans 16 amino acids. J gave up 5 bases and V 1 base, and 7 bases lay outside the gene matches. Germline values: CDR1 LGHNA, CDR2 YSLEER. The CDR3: CASSQGGTGRDQPQHF. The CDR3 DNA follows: TGCGCCAGCAGCCAAGGCGGGACAGGTAGGGATCAGCCCCAGCATTTT.

The CDR3 loop is CASSILAEYNEQFF. CDR3 DNA: TGTGCCAGTAGTATACTAGCGGAGTACAATGAGCAGTTCTTC. This sequence joins TRBV19 and TRBJ2-1; 7 nucleotides align to TRBD2. CDR1 is LNHDA and CDR2 is SQIVND in the germline V gene (reference sequence). The length of the CDR3 is 14 residues. V gave up 2 bases and J gave up 4 bases; unmatched junction bases: 2.

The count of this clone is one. The CDR3 sequence is CASSFGGATNEKLFF. The CDR3 nucleotides are TGTGCCAGCTCATTTGGAGGAGCAACTAATGAAAAACTGTTTTTT. The V and J genes are TRBV18 and TRBJ1-4; no clear D gene. CDR3 length: 15 amino acids. V lost 5 bases to trimming and J lost 0 bases, with 10 bases between them. The germline gives CDR1 KGHSH, CDR2 LQKENI.

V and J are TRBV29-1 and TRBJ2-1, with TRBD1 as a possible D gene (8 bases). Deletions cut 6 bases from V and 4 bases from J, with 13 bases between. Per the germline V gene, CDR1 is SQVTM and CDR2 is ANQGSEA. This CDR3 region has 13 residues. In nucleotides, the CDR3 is TGCAGCGTACAGGGGGGGAGATACAATGAGCAGTTCTTC. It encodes CSVQGGRYNEQFF.

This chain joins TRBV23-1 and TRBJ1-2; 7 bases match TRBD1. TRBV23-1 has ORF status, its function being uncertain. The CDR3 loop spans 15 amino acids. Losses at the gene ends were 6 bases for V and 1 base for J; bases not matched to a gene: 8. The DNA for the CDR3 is TGCGCCAGCAGGTTTGACAGGGAGTTTAACTATGGCTACACCTTC. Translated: CASRFDREFNYGYTF.

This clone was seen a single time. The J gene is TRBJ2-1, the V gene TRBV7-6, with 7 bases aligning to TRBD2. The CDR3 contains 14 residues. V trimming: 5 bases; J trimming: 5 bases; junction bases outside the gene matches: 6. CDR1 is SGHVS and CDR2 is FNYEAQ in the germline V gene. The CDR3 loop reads CASSPGLGNNEQFF. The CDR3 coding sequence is TGTGCCAGCAGCCCCGGACTAGGAAACAATGAGCAGTTCTTC.

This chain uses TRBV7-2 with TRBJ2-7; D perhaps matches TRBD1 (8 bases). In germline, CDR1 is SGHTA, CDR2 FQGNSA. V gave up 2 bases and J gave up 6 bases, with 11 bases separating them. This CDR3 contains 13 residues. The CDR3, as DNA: TGTGCCAGCAGCTTAACAGGGGGGGGCGAGCAGTACTTC. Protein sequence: CASSLTGGGEQYF.

CDR3: CASKTGADTQYF. The CDR3 bases are TGTGCCAGTAAGACAGGGGCAGATACGCAGTATTTT. This sequence joins TRBV19 and TRBJ2-3; TRBD1 matches 8 bases. This CDR3 has 12 amino acids. Germline V lookup: CDR1 LNHDA, CDR2 SQIVND (reference sequence). V was pared by 7 bases and J by 4 bases, with 1 base of the junction left unmatched.

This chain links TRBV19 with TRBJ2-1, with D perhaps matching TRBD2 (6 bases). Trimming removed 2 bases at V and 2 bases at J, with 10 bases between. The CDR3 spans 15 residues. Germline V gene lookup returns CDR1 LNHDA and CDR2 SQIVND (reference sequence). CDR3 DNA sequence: TGTGCCAGTAGTATACAGGCGGGAACCTACAATGAGCAGTTCTTC. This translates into CASSIQAGTYNEQFF.

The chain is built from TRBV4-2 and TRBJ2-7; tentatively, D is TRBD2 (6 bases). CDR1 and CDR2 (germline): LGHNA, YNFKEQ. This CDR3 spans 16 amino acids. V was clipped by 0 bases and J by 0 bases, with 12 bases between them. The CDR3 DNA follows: TGTGCCAGCAGCCAAGAGATAGCGGTGAGCTCCTACGAGCAGTACTTC. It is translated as CASSQEIAVSSYEQYF.

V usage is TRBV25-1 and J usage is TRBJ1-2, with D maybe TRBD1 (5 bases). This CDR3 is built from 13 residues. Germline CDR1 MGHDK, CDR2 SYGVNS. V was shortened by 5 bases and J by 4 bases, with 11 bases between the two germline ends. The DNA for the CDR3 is TGTGCCAGCAGTTCAGGGATCAGCTATGGCTACACCTTC. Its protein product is CASSSGISYGYTF.

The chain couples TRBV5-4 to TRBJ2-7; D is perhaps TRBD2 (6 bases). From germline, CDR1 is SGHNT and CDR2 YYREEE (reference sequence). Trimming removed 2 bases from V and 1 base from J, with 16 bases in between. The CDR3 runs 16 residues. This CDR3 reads CASSFGAGPKSYEQYF. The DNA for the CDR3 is TGTGCCAGCAGCTTTGGTGCGGGACCGAAATCCTACGAGCAGTACTTC.

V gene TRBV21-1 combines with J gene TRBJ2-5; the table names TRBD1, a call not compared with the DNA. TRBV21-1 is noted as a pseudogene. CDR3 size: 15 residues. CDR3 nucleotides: TGTGCCAGCAGCAAAGTGGGAACAGGGGAAGAGACCCAGTACTTC. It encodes CASSKVGTGEETQYF.

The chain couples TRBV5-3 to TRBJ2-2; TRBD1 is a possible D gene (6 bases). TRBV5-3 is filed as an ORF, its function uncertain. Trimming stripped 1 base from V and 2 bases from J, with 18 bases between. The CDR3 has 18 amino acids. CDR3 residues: CARSLMRREGGNTGELFF. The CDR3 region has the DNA TGTGCCAGAAGCTTGATGCGCAGGGAAGGGGGTAACACCGGGGAGCTGTTTTTT.

CDR3: CASSLIPGLAAPEQYF. The CDR3 nucleotides are TGTGCCAGCAGTTTAATACCGGGACTAGCGGCACCGGAGCAGTACTTC. The chain employs TRBV27 and TRBJ2-7; 11 nucleotides line up with TRBD2. The CDR3 is made up of 16 amino acids. The germline V gene has CDR1 MNHEY and CDR2 SMNVEV (reference sequence). The junction had 10 bases not matched to a gene; V was cut back by 2 bases and J by 7 bases.